This is a list of T cell receptor beta chains from one sample in a study of blood T cell repertoires in COVID-19. The method was immunoSEQ multiplex PCR; TCRdb's version includes in-frame clones alone and lacks a portion of them. The sample carries about 160,000 clones, 75% to 90% recorded once. Sequencing used peripheral blood. These receptors were collected from an elderly man with acute or convalescent COVID-19. Both conserved end residues are part of each CDR3. Fields, in order: V gene, clone size, D gene, J gene, CDR3 protein, CDR3 DNA. The D gene is left open where the match is weak. Clone sizes are given selectively: once, few, many, or a class where the clone is expanded.

TRBV10-3	NA	NA	TRBJ1-5	CAISAEGVRNQPQHF	TGTGCCATCAGTGCCGAAGGGGTGCGCAATCAGCCCCAGCATTTT
TRBV28	NA	TRBD2	TRBJ2-7	CASSLYSPGLAGGAYEQYF	TGTGCCAGCAGTTTATACTCCCCGGGACTAGCGGGGGGGGCCTACGAGCAGTACTTC
TRBV11-3	NA	TRBD1	TRBJ2-1	CASSLDRGIWNEQFF	TGTGCCAGCAGCTTAGACAGGGGGATTTGGAATGAGCAGTTCTTC
TRBV29-1	NA	TRBD1	TRBJ1-4	CSATKTRTGVATNEKLFF	TGCAGCGCCACAAAGACCCGGACAGGCGTTGCAACTAATGAAAAACTGTTTTTT
TRBV28	NA	NA	TRBJ1-5	CASSPVAQPQHF	TGTGCCAGCAGTCCCGTGGCTCAGCCCCAGCATTTT
TRBV5-4	NA	TRBD2	TRBJ2-1	CASRETSGIYNEQFF	TGTGCCAGCAGAGAGACTAGCGGGATATACAATGAGCAGTTCTTC
TRBV30	NA	NA	TRBJ2-3	CAWAPWGGGTDTQYF	TGTGCCTGGGCCCCTTGGGGGGGCGGCACAGATACGCAGTATTTT
TRBV18	NA	TRBD1	TRBJ2-7	CASSPFEGTGAYEQYF	TGTGCCAGCTCACCTTTTGAAGGGACAGGGGCCTACGAGCAGTACTTC
TRBV28	NA	TRBD1	TRBJ2-5	CASSPADRGGFYEETQYF	TGTGCCAGCAGTCCGGCGGACAGGGGCGGTTTTTATGAAGAGACCCAGTACTTC
TRBV2	NA	NA	TRBJ1-3	CASRGQNLGNTIYF	TGTGCCAGCAGAGGACAAAATCTCGGAAACACCATATATTTT
TRBV12-3/TRBV12-4	NA	NA	TRBJ2-2	CASSLSYTGELFF	TGTGCCAGCAGTCTAAGTTACACCGGGGAGCTGTTTTTT
TRBV9	NA	NA	TRBJ2-1	CASSVGGGTDWYNEQFF	TGTGCCAGCAGCGTAGGTGGGGGGACCGATTGGTACAATGAGCAGTTCTTC
TRBV29-1	NA	NA	TRBJ1-1	CSVERRVNTEAFF	TGCAGCGTTGAGCGGAGAGTGAACACTGAAGCTTTCTTT
TRBV5-1	many	NA	TRBJ1-2	CASSLPQGDGYTF	TGCGCCAGCAGCTTGCCGCAGGGTGATGGCTACACCTTC
TRBV28	many	TRBD1	TRBJ1-5	CASSWTGNQPQHF	TGTGCCAGCAGTTGGACAGGGAATCAGCCCCAGCATTTT
TRBV3-1/TRBV3-2	NA	NA	TRBJ2-7	CASSQTSSNEQYF	TGTGCCAGCAGCCAAACTAGTTCGAACGAGCAGTACTTC
TRBV11-3	NA	TRBD1	TRBJ2-5	CASSLQGQGQETQYF	TGTGCCAGCAGCCTCCAAGGACAGGGCCAAGAGACCCAGTACTTC
TRBV7-3	NA	NA	TRBJ2-6	CASSWGAGANVLTF	TGTGCCAGCAGCTGGGGGGCTGGGGCCAACGTCCTGACTTTC
TRBV4-1	NA	NA	TRBJ1-2	CASSQAPAGEGYGYTF	TGCGCCAGCAGCCAAGCCCCCGCAGGGGAGGGCTATGGCTACACCTTC
TRBV5-6	once	NA	TRBJ1-1	CARGGNREAFF	TGTGCCAGAGGCGGGAACCGTGAAGCTTTCTTT
TRBV5-1	once	NA	TRBJ2-5	CASSLVIAEQETQYF	TGCGCCAGCAGCTTGGTTATAGCGGAGCAAGAGACCCAGTACTTC
TRBV7-8	NA	TRBD2	TRBJ2-5	CASSLGLAETQYF	TGTGCCAGCAGCCTCGGACTAGCTGAGACCCAGTACTTC
TRBV7-3	NA	TRBD1	TRBJ1-1	CASSLMGDRGLTEAFF	TGTGCCAGCAGCTTAATGGGGGACAGGGGGCTAACTGAAGCTTTCTTT
TRBV4-1	few	TRBD2	TRBJ2-1	CASSQESSGNNEQFF	TGCGCCAGCAGCCAAGAATCTAGCGGGAACAATGAGCAGTTCTTC
TRBV7-8	NA	NA	TRBJ1-4	CASSLGAGGVNEKLFF	TGTGCCAGCAGCTTAGGGGCGGGGGGAGTTAATGAAAAACTGTTTTTT
TRBV6-6	NA	TRBD2	TRBJ2-5	CASSRFGLGDTQYF	TGTGCCAGCAGTCGCTTTGGACTAGGCGATACCCAGTACTTC
TRBV14	NA	NA	TRBJ1-5	CASSQSQGQPQHF	TGTGCCAGCAGCCAAAGTCAGGGTCAGCCCCAGCATTTT
TRBV10-3	NA	NA	TRBJ1-2	CAISETGSGYTF	TGTGCCATCAGTGAAACAGGGAGTGGCTACACCTTC
TRBV5-1	NA	TRBD2	TRBJ2-3	CASSSGGSGMDTQYF	TGCGCCAGCAGCTCGGGGGGTTCAGGGATGGATACGCAGTATTTT
TRBV6-6	NA	NA	TRBJ1-6	CASSWGQSYNSPLHF	TGTGCCAGCAGTTGGGGACAAAGCTATAATTCACCCCTCCACTTT
TRBV5-6	NA	NA	TRBJ1-6	CASSLRVTYNSPLHF	TGTGCCAGCAGCTTGCGCGTTACCTATAATTCACCCCTCCACTTT
TRBV5-5	NA	TRBD2	TRBJ2-7	CASSLWGGGLSYEQYF	TGTGCCAGCAGCTTGTGGGGCGGGGGGCTCTCCTACGAGCAGTACTTC
TRBV24-1	NA	TRBD1	TRBJ1-5	CATSAQGAYNQPQHF	TGTGCCACCAGTGCACAGGGGGCCTATAATCAGCCCCAGCATTTT
TRBV28	NA	TRBD1	TRBJ1-5	CASWRGDRGGQPQHF	TGTGCCAGCTGGCGGGGAGACAGGGGGGGACAGCCCCAGCATTTT